The source of this TCR beta chain is a study of cytomegalovirus exposure and HLA in healthy donors. The wider study: HLA-typed donors contributed about 85 million unique TCRs, which were held in an early data release.

Findings and caveats of the study: A missense variant in DCLRE1C was later tied to TCR beta V- and J-gene trimming.

The ends were cut back, 4 bases at V and 8 bases at J, with 15 bases in the middle. The CDR3 consists of 14 residues. Germline V lookup: CDR1 MNHEY, CDR2 SVGAGI. PCR employed 60 Vbeta and 13 Jbeta primers. Sequenced by immunoSEQ multiplex PCR; TCRdb stores in-frame clones only, minus some. This sample contains tens of thousands of clones. Worth noting for this clone: The antigen remains undetermined.

Sequences were obtained from PBMCs. This TCR came from a man over 45 in good health and CMV-seropositive. The chain uses TRBV6-5 and TRBJ2-1, with D perhaps matching TRBD1 (6 bases). CDR3 residues: CASSSPLGGDEQFF. The CDR3 DNA sequence: TGTGCCAGCAGTTCCCCACTTGGGGGCGATGAGCAGTTCTTC.